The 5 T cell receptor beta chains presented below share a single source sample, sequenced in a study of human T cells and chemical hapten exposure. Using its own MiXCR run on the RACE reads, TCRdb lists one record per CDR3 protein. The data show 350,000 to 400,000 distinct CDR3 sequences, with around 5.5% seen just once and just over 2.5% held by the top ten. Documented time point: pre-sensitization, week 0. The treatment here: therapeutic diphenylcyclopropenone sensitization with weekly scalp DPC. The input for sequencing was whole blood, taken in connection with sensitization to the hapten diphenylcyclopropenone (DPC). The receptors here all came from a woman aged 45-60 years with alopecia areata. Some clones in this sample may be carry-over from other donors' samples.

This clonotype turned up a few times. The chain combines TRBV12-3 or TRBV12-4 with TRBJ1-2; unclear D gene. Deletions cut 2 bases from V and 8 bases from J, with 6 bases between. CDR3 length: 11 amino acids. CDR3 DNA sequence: TGTGCCAGCAGTTTAATCTGGGGCTACACCTTC. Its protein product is CASSLIWGYTF.

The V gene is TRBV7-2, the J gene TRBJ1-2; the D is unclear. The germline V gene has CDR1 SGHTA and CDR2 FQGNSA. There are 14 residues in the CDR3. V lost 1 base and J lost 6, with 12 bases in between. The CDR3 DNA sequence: TGTGCCAGCAGCTTAGTCGGCGGAACCGATGGCTACACCTTC. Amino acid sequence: CASSLVGGTDGYTF.

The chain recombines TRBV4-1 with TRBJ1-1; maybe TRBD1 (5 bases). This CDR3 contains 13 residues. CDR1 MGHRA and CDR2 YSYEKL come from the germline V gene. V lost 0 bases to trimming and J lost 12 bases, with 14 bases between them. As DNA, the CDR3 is TGCGCCAGCAGCCAAGATCTCCAGGGCAAATCTTTCTTT. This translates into CASSQDLQGKSFF.

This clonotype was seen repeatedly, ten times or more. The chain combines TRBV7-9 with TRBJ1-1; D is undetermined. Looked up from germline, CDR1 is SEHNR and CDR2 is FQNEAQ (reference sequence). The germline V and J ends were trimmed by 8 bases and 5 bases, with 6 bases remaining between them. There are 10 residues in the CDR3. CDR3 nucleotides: TGTGCCAGCGTCGCTACTGAAGCTTTCTTT. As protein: CASVATEAFF. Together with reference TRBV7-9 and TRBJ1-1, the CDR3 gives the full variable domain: DTGVSQNPRHKITKRGQNVTFRCDPISEHNRLYWYRQTLGQGPEFLTYFQNEAQLEKSRLLSDRFSAERPKGSFSTLEIQRTEQGDSAMYLCASVATEAFFGQGTRLTVV.

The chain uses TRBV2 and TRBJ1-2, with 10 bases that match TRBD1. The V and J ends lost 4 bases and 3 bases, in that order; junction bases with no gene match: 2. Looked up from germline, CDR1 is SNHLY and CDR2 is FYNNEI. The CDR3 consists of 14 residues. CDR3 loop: CASSAGTGDYGYTF. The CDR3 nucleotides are TGTGCCAGCAGTGCCGGGACAGGGGACTATGGCTACACCTTC.